The 30 T cell receptor beta chains below were found in one sample sequenced in a study of T-cell memory formation after mild COVID-19 (dated by TCRdb to about 2021). Preparation of the library involved 5' RACE. Sequencing was carried out with an Illumina NovaSeq 6000. TCRdb reanalyzed the raw reads on its own, using fastp at Q25 for trimming and MiXCR for clone calling, and kept in-frame beta chains. For every CDR3 protein sequence, its rows merge into one entry that carries the most common genes and DNA. This sample is represented by a few hundred thousand distinct CDR3 sequences; over 11% of them were singletons. The ten most abundant clones make up roughly 23% of the sample. The sample comprised PBMCs or a T cell subset sorted from them (not recorded which). Receptors originate from a man between 18 and 35 years old who had mild COVID-19 (a few samples of this study predate the infection). The sample titles of this study are shuffled in the database, so cell type and time point are left out; the donor was told from shared clones.

A few counts support this clonotype. This sequence joins TRBV20-1 and TRBJ2-3; D possibly corresponds to TRBD2 (6 bases). Per germline, CDR1 DFQATT and CDR2 SNEGSKA (reference sequence). V was pared by 3 bases and J by 4 bases, with 14 bases between. The CDR3 has 14 amino acids. The CDR3 DNA sequence: TGCAGTGCTAGTGCGGCGGGGCCAGCAGATACGCAGTATTTT. Its translation is CSASAAGPADTQYF.

The CDR3 coding sequence is TGTGCCTGGAGTGTATATGACAATGAGCAGTTCTTC. Encoded protein: CAWSVYDNEQFF. The V gene is TRBV30, the J gene TRBJ2-1, with D hard to call. Germline CDR1 GTSNPN, CDR2 SVGIG (reference sequence). The CDR3 sequence is 12 residues long. With 0 bases removed from V and 5 bases from J, the gap between germline ends came to 5 bases.

This clonotype was counted between two and nine times. This chain connects TRBV14 to TRBJ2-1; 10 positions match TRBD2. Germline lookup yields CDR1 SGHDN and CDR2 FVKESK. The CDR3 loop spans 12 amino acids. The V gene end was trimmed by 8 bases and the J gene end by 14 bases; junction bases not matched to a gene: 9. As DNA, the CDR3 is TGTGCCAGCGGAGCGGGGGGGCTTTCTAAGTTCTTC. Translating gives CASGAGGLSKFF.

This clonotype showed up many times. This chain links TRBV5-1 with TRBJ1-4; weak D call: TRBD1 (5 bases). Germline CDR1 is SGHRS and CDR2 is YFSETQ. The CDR3 runs 14 residues. V was clipped by 5 bases and J by 2 bases, with 10 bases between them. CDR3 nucleotide sequence: TGCGCCAGCAGTCGGGGGACTACTAATGAAAAACTGTTTTTT. This encodes CASSRGTTNEKLFF.

Written as DNA, the CDR3 is TGCGCCAGCAGCCAAGGTCCAAGCGGGGGAAACTTAAATACGCAGTATTTT. It yields the protein CASSQGPSGGNLNTQYF. The chain joins TRBV4-3 to TRBJ2-3, with 8 positions matching TRBD2. Germline trimming cut 1 base from V and 7 bases from J; bases unmatched to any gene: 13. The CDR3 is 17 residues long. From germline, CDR1 is LGHNA and CDR2 YSLEER.

In its sample, this clonotype was seen a few times. The chain recombines TRBV12-3 or TRBV12-4 with TRBJ2-2; weak D call: TRBD2 (7 bases). Trimming removed 8 bases at V and 1 base at J, with 14 bases between. This CDR3 has 15 residues. The CDR3 spells CASWGRGRNTGELFF. The CDR3 DNA reads as TGTGCCAGCTGGGGGCGGGGGAGGAACACCGGGGAGCTGTTTTTT.

The rearrangement links TRBV7-9 to TRBJ2-1, with a tentative D call TRBD2 (6 bases). Germline CDR1 reads SEHNR; CDR2 reads FQNEAQ (reference sequence). The CDR3 has 16 amino acids. V was clipped by 5 bases and J by 0 bases, with 14 bases between them. The CDR3 bases are TGTGCCAGCAGCGTGCGATTCGGGGGCTCCTACAATGAGCAGTTCTTC. Its protein is CASSVRFGGSYNEQFF.

CDR3 DNA: TGCAGCGTTGGCCGACAGGAGGAAAGCGAGCAGTACTTC. Translating it yields CSVGRQEESEQYF. This sequence joins TRBV29-1 and TRBJ2-7, with D perhaps matching TRBD1 (6 bases). This CDR3 spans 13 amino acids. Germline CDR1 and CDR2: SQVTM and ANQGSEA. The germline V and J ends were trimmed by 4 bases and 6 bases, with 16 bases remaining between them.

This rearrangement joins TRBV7-2 to TRBJ2-4; weak D call: TRBD2 (5 bases). Germline lookup yields CDR1 SGHTA and CDR2 FQGNSA. Trimming pared 3 bases from V and 6 bases from J, leaving 12 bases between. This CDR3 is built from 14 residues. The CDR3 region has the DNA TGTGCCAGCAGCTTCAGGAGCGGAGCAAACATTCAGTACTTC. Its translation is CASSFRSGANIQYF.

This clonotype was seen a few times. V and J are TRBV18 and TRBJ1-6; D is uncertain. Trimming shortened V by 2 bases and J by 7 bases, and 9 bases separated the two germline ends. The length of the CDR3 is 14 residues. The germline CDR1 and CDR2 sequences are KGHSH and LQKENI. The CDR3 bases are TGTGCCAGCTCACCAACGGCCGCAAATTCACCCCTCCACTTT. Its translation: CASSPTAANSPLHF. Full variable domain (remainder filled in from reference TRBV18 and TRBJ1-6): NAGVMQNPRHLVRRRGQEARLRCSPMKGHSHVYWYRQLPEEGLKFMVYLQKENIIDESGMPKERFSAEFPKEGPSILRIQQVVRGDSAAYFCASSPTAANSPLHFGNGTRLTVT.

This clonotype was observed a few times. The rearrangement joins TRBV29-1 to TRBJ2-2; D call uncertain. The germline CDR1 and CDR2 sequences are SQVTM and ANQGSEA. V gave up 7 bases and J gave up 2 bases, with 11 bases separating them. The CDR3 runs to 13 residues. In nucleotides, the CDR3 is TGCAGCGCCGATACCATTAACACCGGGGAGCTGTTTTTT. Amino acid sequence: CSADTINTGELFF.

This clonotype has ten or more counts. The rearrangement joins TRBV5-4 to TRBJ1-4; weak D call: TRBD1 (6 bases). Germline values: CDR1 SGHNT, CDR2 YYREEE (reference sequence). The CDR3 is 14 residues long. V gave up 3 bases and J gave up 4 bases, with 10 bases separating them. The DNA of the CDR3 is TGTGCCAGCAGCTCGGGACAAAATAATGAAAAACTGTTTTTT. Encoded protein: CASSSGQNNEKLFF.

The V gene is TRBV5-1, the J gene TRBJ2-7; D might be TRBD1 or TRBD2, each matching 5 bases. V lost 0 bases to trimming and J lost 4 bases, with 11 bases between them. Germline lookup yields CDR1 SGHRS and CDR2 YFSETQ. The CDR3 is 14 residues long. The CDR3 nucleotides are TGCGCCAGCAGCTTGGGAGGGGTGGTATACGAGCAGTACTTC. Protein sequence: CASSLGGVVYEQYF.

This clonotype has only a few counts. The chain is built from TRBV5-1 and TRBJ2-5; D ambiguous. This CDR3 region has 13 residues. Germline-derived CDR1 and CDR2 are SGHRS and YFSETQ. Trimming took off 0 bases at V and 3 bases at J, with 6 bases between the two ends. The CDR3 sequence is CASSLVQKETQYF. The CDR3 coding sequence is TGCGCCAGCAGCTTGGTCCAGAAAGAGACCCAGTACTTC.

This clonotype was counted at least ten times. The chain carries TRBV20-1 and TRBJ2-5; TRBD2 aligns across 9 bases. J lost 13 bases, V lost 2 bases, and 8 bases had no gene match. CDR1 and CDR2 from the germline V gene are DFQATT and SNEGSKA (reference sequence). This CDR3 is 12 amino acids long. CDR3 in amino acids: CSARPDTSGLYF. The CDR3 coding sequence is TGCAGTGCTAGACCTGACACTAGCGGGTTGTACTTC.

This clonotype was seen more than once but under ten times. V gene TRBV7-3 combines with J gene TRBJ2-3, with TRBD2 as a possible D gene (7 bases). The CDR3 covers 17 residues. Germline values: CDR1 SGHTA, CDR2 FQGTGA. V was cut by 2 bases and J by 2 bases, with 17 bases left in between. CDR3 in DNA: TGTGCCAGCAGCTTAGGCCCTAGGGGGGGTCTCACAGATACGCAGTATTTT. Protein product: CASSLGPRGGLTDTQYF.

The chain is built from TRBV6-5 and TRBJ2-3; D is possibly TRBD2 (6 bases). The V gene lost 7 bases and the J gene lost 3 bases, with 14 bases spanning the gap. This CDR3 has 14 residues. Germline V gene lookup returns CDR1 MNHEY and CDR2 SVGAGI. CDR3 in DNA: TGTGCCAGCACTCAGCCGGGGGAAACAGATACGCAGTATTTT. Translating it yields CASTQPGETDTQYF.

This clonotype was observed a handful of times. V is TRBV7-9 and J is TRBJ2-1, with D hard to call. Per germline, CDR1 SEHNR and CDR2 FQNEAQ (reference sequence). The V end was cut by 5 bases, the J end by 10 bases, with 12 bases between. This CDR3 comprises 12 residues. The CDR3 loop is CASSHLGVEQFF. DNA for the CDR3: TGTGCCAGCAGCCACCTGGGCGTAGAGCAGTTCTTC.

This clonotype was observed a handful of times. The chain is built from TRBV7-9 and TRBJ2-5; 9 bases are a match to TRBD1. The ends lost 4 bases at V and 4 bases at J; junction bases unmatched: 4. Germline CDR1 is SEHNR and CDR2 is FQNEAQ (reference sequence). The CDR3 is 14 amino acids. CDR3: CASSSGTGSETQYF. For the CDR3, the DNA is TGTGCCAGCAGCTCAGGGACAGGGTCAGAGACCCAGTACTTC.

The chain is built from TRBV5-1 and TRBJ1-2; unclear D gene. V dropped 1 base and J dropped 4 bases, with 14 bases sitting between them. Germline V gene data show CDR1 as SGHRS and CDR2 as YFSETQ. There are 15 residues in the CDR3. In DNA form, the CDR3 reads TGCGCCAGCAGCTTGCGAGGTTTCGGAGTCTATGGCTACACCTTC. It translates to CASSLRGFGVYGYTF.

This clonotype was picked up a small number of times. The J gene is TRBJ2-2, the V gene TRBV29-1, with 9 bases aligning to TRBD2. With V trimmed by 7 bases and J by 5 bases, 8 bases remained unmatched. Germline lookup yields CDR1 SQVTM and CDR2 ANQGSEA. This CDR3 has 14 residues. The CDR3 nucleotides read TGCAGCGCCACAGTAGCGGGGGAAACCGGGGAGCTGTTTTTT. Translation gives CSATVAGETGELFF.

The chain recombines TRBV18 with TRBJ2-2; D gene unclear. Trimming removed 1 base from V and 6 bases from J, with 9 bases in between. CDR1 and CDR2 (germline): KGHSH, LQKENI. The CDR3 contains 14 residues. In nucleotides, the CDR3 is TGTGCCAGCTCACCACGCGAAGGGCCCGGGGAGCTGTTTTTT. Amino acids: CASSPREGPGELFF.

This chain connects TRBV7-3 to TRBJ2-3; TRBD2 matches at 7 bases. Germline CDR1 reads SGHTA; CDR2 reads FQGTGA. The CDR3 loop spans 17 amino acids. J gave up 4 bases and V 1 base, and 11 bases lay outside the gene matches. The CDR3 bases are TGTGCCAGCAGCTTAAAGGCCAGCGGGGTTGGATCAGATACGCAGTATTTT. It translates to CASSLKASGVGSDTQYF.

This clonotype was seen a few times. This chain connects TRBV21-1 to TRBJ2-1; the D call TRBD2 from the table was never checked on the DNA. TRBV21-1 is deemed a pseudogene. CDR3 length equals 15 residues. CDR3 in DNA: TGTGCCAGCAGCCCGGGTAGCGGGGGTTGGGGTGAGCAGTTCTTC. Translated, it gives CASSPGSGGWGEQFF.

This clonotype has only a few counts. V and J are TRBV12-3 or TRBV12-4 and TRBJ2-2; 7 bases agree with TRBD2. This CDR3 is 15 amino acids long. The trim removed 7 bases at V and 2 bases at J, leaving 7 bases unmatched. This chain's CDR3 is CASTLRGSNTGELFF. As DNA, the CDR3 is TGTGCCAGCACCTTGCGGGGGTCTAACACCGGGGAGCTGTTTTTT.

The chain is built from TRBV12-3 or TRBV12-4 and TRBJ1-5; 9 bases line up with TRBD1. The CDR3 runs to 16 residues. The trim removed 2 bases at V and 7 bases at J, leaving 9 bases unmatched. The CDR3 is CASSLPGQGRGQPQHF. The CDR3 region has the DNA TGTGCCAGCAGTTTACCGGGACAGGGCCGGGGCCAGCCCCAGCATTTT.

This clonotype turned up a few times. The rearrangement links TRBV4-1 to TRBJ2-5; TRBD2 is a possible D gene (5 bases). Germline V CDR1 and CDR2: MGHRA, YSYEKL. V lost 1 base and J lost 5, with 11 bases in between. The CDR3 consists of 14 residues. CDR3 bases: TGCGCCAGCAGCCAAGGGACTGGGGTGGAGACCCAGTACTTC. This codes for CASSQGTGVETQYF.

CDR3 sequence (DNA): TGTGCCAGCAGCTTGGAGTTTCGCGGTTACAATGAGCAGTTCTTC. Translation gives CASSLEFRGYNEQFF. The chain combines TRBV7-2 with TRBJ2-1; the D is unclear. The V gene lost 3 bases and the J gene lost 4 bases, with 13 bases spanning the gap. The CDR3 is 15 residues long. The V gene's germline CDR1 is SGHTA and CDR2 FQGNSA.

This chain links TRBV29-1 with TRBJ1-3, with TRBD1 matching over 8 bases. The CDR3 runs 15 residues. V lost 0 bases and J lost 4; bases outside the gene matches: 5. The germline CDR1 and CDR2 sequences are SQVTM and ANQGSEA. The chain's CDR3 is CSVEEGQGAGNTIYF. The CDR3 coding sequence is TGCAGCGTTGAAGAAGGCCAGGGGGCAGGAAACACCATATATTTT. The full variable domain, completed using reference TRBV29-1 and TRBJ1-3, is SAVISQKPSRDICQRGTSLTIQCQVDSQVTMMFWYRQQPGQSLTLIATANQGSEATYESGFVIDKFPISRPNLTFSTLTVSNMSPEDSSIYLCSVEEGQGAGNTIYFGEGSWLTVV.

This clonotype came up a few times. The chain uses TRBV10-3 and TRBJ1-2, with D possibly TRBD1 on 6 matching bases. The CDR3 loop spans 12 amino acids. Trimming cost V 10 bases and J 2 bases, with 11 bases left between them. Germline V gene sequence: CDR1 ENHRY, CDR2 SYGVKD. The CDR3 bases are TGTGCCAGCGGGACACAGAACTATGGCTACACCTTC. Residues: CASGTQNYGYTF.